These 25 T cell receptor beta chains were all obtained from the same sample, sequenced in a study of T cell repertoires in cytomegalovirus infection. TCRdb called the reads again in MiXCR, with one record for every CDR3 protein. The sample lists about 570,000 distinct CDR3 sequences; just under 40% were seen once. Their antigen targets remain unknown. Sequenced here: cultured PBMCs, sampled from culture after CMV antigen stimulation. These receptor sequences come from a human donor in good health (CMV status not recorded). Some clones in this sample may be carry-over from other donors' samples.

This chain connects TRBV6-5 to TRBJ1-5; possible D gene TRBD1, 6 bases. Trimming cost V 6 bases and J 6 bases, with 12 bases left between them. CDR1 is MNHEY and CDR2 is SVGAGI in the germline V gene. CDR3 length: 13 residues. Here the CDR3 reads CASSQGWGQPQHF. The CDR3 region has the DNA TGTGCCAGCAGCCAGGGGTGGGGTCAGCCCCAGCATTTT.

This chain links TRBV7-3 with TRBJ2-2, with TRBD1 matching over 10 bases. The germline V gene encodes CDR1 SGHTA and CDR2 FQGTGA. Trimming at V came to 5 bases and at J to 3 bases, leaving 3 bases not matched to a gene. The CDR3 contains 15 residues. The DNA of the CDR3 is TGTGCCAGCAGCACGGGACAGGGGTACACCGGGGAGCTGTTTTTT. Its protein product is CASSTGQGYTGELFF.

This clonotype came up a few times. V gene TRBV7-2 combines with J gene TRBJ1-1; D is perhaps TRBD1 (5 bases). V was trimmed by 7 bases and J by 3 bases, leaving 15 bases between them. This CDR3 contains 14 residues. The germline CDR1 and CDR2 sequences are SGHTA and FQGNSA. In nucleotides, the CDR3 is TGTGCCAGCATGGTTGGGGGAGGTTACACTGAAGCTTTCTTT. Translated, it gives CASMVGGGYTEAFF.

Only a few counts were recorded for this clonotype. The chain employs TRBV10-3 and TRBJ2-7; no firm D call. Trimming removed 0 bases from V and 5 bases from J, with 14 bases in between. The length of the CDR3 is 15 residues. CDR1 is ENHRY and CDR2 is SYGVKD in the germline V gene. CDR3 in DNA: TGTGCCATCAGTGAGTCTATCTTATCTTCTCACGAGCAGTACTTC. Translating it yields CAISESILSSHEQYF.

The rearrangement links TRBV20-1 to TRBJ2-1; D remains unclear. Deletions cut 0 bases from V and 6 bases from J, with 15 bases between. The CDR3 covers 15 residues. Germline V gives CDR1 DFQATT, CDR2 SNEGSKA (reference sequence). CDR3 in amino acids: CSARDPSTVTNEQFF. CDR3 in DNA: TGCAGTGCTAGAGACCCCTCCACAGTGACCAATGAGCAGTTCTTC.

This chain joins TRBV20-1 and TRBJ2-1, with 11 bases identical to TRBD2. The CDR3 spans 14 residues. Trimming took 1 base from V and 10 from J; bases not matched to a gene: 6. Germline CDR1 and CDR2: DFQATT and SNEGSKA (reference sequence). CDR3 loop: CSARGVASGREQFF. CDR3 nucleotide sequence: TGCAGTGCTAGAGGGGTCGCTAGCGGGAGGGAGCAGTTCTTC.

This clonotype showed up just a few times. This CDR3 is CSAHQTLAGAENEQYF. In nucleotides, the CDR3 is TGCAGTGCTCATCAAACCCTCGCAGGGGCAGAAAACGAGCAGTACTTC. The chain joins TRBV20-1 to TRBJ2-7, with D perhaps TRBD1 (6 bases). The CDR3 covers 16 residues. Trimming removed 5 bases at V and 5 bases at J, with 25 bases between. Per germline, CDR1 DFQATT and CDR2 SNEGSKA (reference sequence).

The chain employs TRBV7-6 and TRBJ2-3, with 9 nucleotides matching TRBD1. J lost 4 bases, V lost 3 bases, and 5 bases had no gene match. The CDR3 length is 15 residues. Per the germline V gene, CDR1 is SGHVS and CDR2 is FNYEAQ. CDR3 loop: CASSLGQGKADTQYF. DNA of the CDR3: TGTGCCAGCAGCTTGGGACAGGGAAAGGCAGATACGCAGTATTTT.

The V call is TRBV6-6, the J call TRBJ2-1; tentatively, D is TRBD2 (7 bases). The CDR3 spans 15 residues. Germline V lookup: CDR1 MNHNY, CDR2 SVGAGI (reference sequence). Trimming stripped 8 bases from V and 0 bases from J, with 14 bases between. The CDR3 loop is CASGLADSSYNEQFF. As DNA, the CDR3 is TGTGCCAGCGGTCTAGCGGACAGCTCCTACAATGAGCAGTTCTTC.

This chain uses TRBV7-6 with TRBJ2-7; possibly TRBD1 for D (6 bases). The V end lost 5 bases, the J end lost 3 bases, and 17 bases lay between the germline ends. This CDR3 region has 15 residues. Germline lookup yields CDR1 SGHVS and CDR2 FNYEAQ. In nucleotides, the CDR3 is TGTGCCAGCAGCCCCCGGGGCAGGGGCGACTACGAGCAGTACTTC. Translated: CASSPRGRGDYEQYF. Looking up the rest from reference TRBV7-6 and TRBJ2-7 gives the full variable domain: GAGVSQSPRYKVTKRGQDVALRCDPISGHVSLYWYRQALGQGPEFLTYFNYEAQQDKSGLPNDRFSAERPEGSISTLTIQRTEQRDSAMYRCASSPRGRGDYEQYFGPGTRLTVT.

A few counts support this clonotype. CDR3 in DNA: TGCAGTGCACCACTCGACAGTAGCAATCAGCCCCAGCATTTT. It encodes CSAPLDSSNQPQHF. J is TRBJ1-5 and V is TRBV20-1; D may be TRBD1 (5 bases). The CDR3 sequence is 14 residues long. V shed 6 bases and J shed 0 bases, with 12 bases lying between them. Germline lookup yields CDR1 DFQATT and CDR2 SNEGSKA (reference sequence).

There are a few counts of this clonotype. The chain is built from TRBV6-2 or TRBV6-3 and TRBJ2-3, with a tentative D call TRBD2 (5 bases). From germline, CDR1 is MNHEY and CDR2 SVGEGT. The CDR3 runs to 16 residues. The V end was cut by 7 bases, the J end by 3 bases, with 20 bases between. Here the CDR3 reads CASTPGLTAGTDTQYF. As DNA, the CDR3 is TGTGCCAGCACCCCCGGACTGACCGCTGGGACAGATACGCAGTATTTT.

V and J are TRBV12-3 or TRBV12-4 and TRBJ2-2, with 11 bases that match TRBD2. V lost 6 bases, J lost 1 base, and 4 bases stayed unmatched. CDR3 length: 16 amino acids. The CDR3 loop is CASSRTSGGNTGELFF. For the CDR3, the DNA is TGTGCCAGCAGCCGTACTAGCGGGGGGAACACCGGGGAGCTGTTTTTT.

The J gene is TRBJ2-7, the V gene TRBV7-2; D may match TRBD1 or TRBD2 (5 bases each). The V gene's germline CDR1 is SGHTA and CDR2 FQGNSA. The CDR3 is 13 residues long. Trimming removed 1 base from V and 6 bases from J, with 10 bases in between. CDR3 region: CASSLGSGTEQYF. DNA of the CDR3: TGTGCCAGCAGCTTAGGTTCAGGGACCGAGCAGTACTTC.

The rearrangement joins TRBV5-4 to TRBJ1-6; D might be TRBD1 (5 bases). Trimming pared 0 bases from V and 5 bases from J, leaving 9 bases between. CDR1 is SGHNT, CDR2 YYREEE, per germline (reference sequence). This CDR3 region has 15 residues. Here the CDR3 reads CASSLDQGNNSPLHF. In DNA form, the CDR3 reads TGTGCCAGCAGCTTGGATCAGGGAAATAATTCACCCCTCCACTTT.

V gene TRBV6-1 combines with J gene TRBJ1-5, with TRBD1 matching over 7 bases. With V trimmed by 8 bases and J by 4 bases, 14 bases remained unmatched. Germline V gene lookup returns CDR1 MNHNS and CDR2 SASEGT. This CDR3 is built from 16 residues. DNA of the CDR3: TGTGCCAGCTGGGGACAGCCTGGTGTACCTAATCAGCCCCAGCATTTT. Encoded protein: CASWGQPGVPNQPQHF.

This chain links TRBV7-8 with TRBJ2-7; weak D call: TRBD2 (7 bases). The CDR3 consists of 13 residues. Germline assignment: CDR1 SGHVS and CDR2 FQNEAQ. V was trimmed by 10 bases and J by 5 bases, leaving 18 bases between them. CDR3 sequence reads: CATLGGGVHEQYF. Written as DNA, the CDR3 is TGTGCCACCTTAGGGGGGGGGGTCCACGAGCAGTACTTC.

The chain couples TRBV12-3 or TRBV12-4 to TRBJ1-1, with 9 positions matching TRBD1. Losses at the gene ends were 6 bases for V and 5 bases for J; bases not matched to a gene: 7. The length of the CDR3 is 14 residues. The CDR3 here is CASRATGGLTEAFF. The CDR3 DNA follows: TGTGCCAGCAGGGCGACAGGGGGTTTGACTGAAGCTTTCTTT.

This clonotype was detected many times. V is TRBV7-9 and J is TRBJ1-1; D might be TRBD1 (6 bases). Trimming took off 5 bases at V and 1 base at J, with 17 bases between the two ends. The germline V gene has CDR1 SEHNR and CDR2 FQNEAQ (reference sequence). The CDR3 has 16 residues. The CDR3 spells CASSPISGTTNTEAFF. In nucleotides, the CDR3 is TGTGCCAGCAGCCCAATTTCCGGGACAACGAACACTGAAGCTTTCTTT.

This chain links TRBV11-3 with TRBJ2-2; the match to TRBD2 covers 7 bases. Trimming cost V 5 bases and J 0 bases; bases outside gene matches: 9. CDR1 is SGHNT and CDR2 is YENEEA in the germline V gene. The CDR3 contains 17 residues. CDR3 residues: CASSPLPGGPNTGELFF. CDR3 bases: TGTGCCAGCAGCCCTTTACCGGGAGGCCCGAACACCGGGGAGCTGTTTTTT.

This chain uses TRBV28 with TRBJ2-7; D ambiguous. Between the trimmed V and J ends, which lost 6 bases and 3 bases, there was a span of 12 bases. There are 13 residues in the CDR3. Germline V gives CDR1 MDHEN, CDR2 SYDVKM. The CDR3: CASRESQNYEQYF. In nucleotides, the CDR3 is TGTGCCAGCAGGGAAAGTCAAAACTACGAGCAGTACTTC. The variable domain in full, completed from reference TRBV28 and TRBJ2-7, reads DVKVTQSSRYLVKRTGEKVFLECVQDMDHENMFWYRQDPGLGLRLIYFSYDVKMKEKGDIPEGYSVSREKKERFSLILESASTNQTSMYLCASRESQNYEQYFGPGTRLTVT.

CDR3 coding DNA: TGCAGTGCTAGGGGGGCGCAGGGCCCATATCAGCCCCAGCATTTT. This gives the protein CSARGAQGPYQPQHF. This chain joins TRBV20-1 and TRBJ1-5; possible D gene TRBD1, 6 bases. Germline CDR1 and CDR2: DFQATT and SNEGSKA (reference sequence). Between the trimmed V and J ends, which lost 3 bases and 5 bases, there was a span of 17 bases. This CDR3 has 15 amino acids.

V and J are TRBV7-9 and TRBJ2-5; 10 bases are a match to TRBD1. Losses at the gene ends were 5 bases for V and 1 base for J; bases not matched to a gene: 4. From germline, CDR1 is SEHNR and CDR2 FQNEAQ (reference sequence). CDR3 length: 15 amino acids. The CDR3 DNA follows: TGTGCCAGCAGCCCCTGGGACAGGGGCCAAGAGACCCAGTACTTC. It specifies CASSPWDRGQETQYF.

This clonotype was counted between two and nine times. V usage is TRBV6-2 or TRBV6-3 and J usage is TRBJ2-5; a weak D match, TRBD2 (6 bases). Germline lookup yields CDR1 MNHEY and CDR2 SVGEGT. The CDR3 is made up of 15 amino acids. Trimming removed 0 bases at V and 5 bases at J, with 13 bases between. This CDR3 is CASSYSGTPGETQYF. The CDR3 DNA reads TGTGCCAGCAGTTACTCCGGGACTCCCGGCGAGACCCAGTACTTC.

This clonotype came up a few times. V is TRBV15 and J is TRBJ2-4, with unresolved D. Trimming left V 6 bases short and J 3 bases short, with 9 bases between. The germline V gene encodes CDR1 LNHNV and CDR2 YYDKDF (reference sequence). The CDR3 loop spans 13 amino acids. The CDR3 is CATRPGGKNIQYF. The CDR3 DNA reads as TGTGCCACCAGGCCGGGTGGCAAAAACATTCAGTACTTC.